Below, one T cell receptor beta chain is given with its context. What antigen it recognizes has not been identified. No base-level quality is on record; no much larger clone is a single base apart. Inclusive of the bounding cysteine and phenylalanine, the CDR3 is 16 residues long. Just the 48-base CDR3 DNA is kept, in frame starting at base 1. From V the trimming removes 5 bases and from J it removes 1 base, while the gene matches leave 10 bases of the junction unaccounted for. In the germline V gene, CDR1 corresponds to SQVTM and CDR2 to ANQGSEA. Library method: the immunoSEQ multiplex PCR assay. For the multiplex PCR, a mixture combining 60 forward primers for TCR Vbeta segments and 13 reverse primers for TCR Jbeta segments was used. A multiplex PCR assay on genomic DNA amplified the CDR3 region of rearranged TCR beta genes. Amplified TCR beta libraries were sequenced as 87-base-pair reads on the Illumina HiSeq System. From the authors' description of their analysis: Across the roughly 640 repertoires, a later analysis counted approximately 75 million unique TCR beta chains, roughly 11 million of which were shared by at least two donors. A nearest-neighbor algorithm error-corrected the raw reads and collapsed the reads into unique sequences, merging closely related sequences to remove PCR and sequencing errors. V, D and J gene segments were assigned by aligning CDR3 sequences to IMGT reference sequences. For a sequence to be retained, a match of at least six nucleotides was required to both a V gene segment and a J gene segment. A rearrangement counted as productive if the CDR3 had no stop codons and remained in frame with V and J, and every other rearrangement counted as non-productive. Following IMGT convention, CDR3 was defined as the stretch from the second conserved V-encoded cysteine to the conserved J-encoded phenylalanine. The earlier analysis of a few hundred of the donors excluded sequences that lacked an unambiguous match to a single V gene segment. In an earlier analysis of 450 to 700 of the donors, V segments were called functional above 56.7% productive rearrangements and were called segregating when the between-donor standard deviation exceeded 5%. To diagnose cytomegalovirus status from the catalog of TCR beta chain sequences, a statistical classification framework was built. In a later analysis, TCR nucleotide sequences were compared against IMGT/GENE-DB human TR gene sequences so that V and J genes could be assigned. The TCRdist pipeline was used in a later analysis to assign CDR3 sequences and most-parsimonious VDJ recombination scenarios. In a later analysis, each TCR beta chain was defined by its CDR3 amino acid sequence together with its V-gene family, and reads without a unique V-gene family were excluded. In a later analysis, a few hundred highly shared, low-generation-probability nucleotide sequences were removed to address suspected cross-contamination and a sequencing artifact. In a later analysis, a clonal expansion index was calculated for each public chain from normalized within-repertoire ranks of inferred template counts. Generation probabilities in a later analysis came from a VDJ recombination model fitted to out-of-frame rearrangements, and those results were checked against IGoR. A later analysis scored TCR-TCR, TCR-HLA and TCR-CMV co-occurrence with hypergeometric tests, applying a repertoire-size bias correction to TCR pairs. To estimate false discovery rates, a later analysis permuted the HLA or CMV assignments 20 times. A later analysis grouped co-occurring TCRs with DBSCAN, adding TCRdist sequence similarity when clustering within HLA-allele-positive subsets. Repertoires with fewer than 30,000 or more than 120,000 public chains were left out of co-occurrence clustering, as were about five repertoires with anomalous nucleotide sharing. The immuneACCESS repertoire file appears here via TCRdb, limited to in-frame rearrangements. These files lack a portion of the clones; in checked studies, under half of the deficit traces to unresolved V genes, and the cause of the others is not known. The V and J calls and clone size come from that table; D and trimming were worked out from the DNA. This sample gives about 160,000 clones in total; roughly 66% of them show up just once. The biggest ten clones account for 1.5% to 2% of the sample.

The data were taken from a study of cytomegalovirus exposure and HLA in healthy donors (dated by TCRdb to 2015 to 2018). With regard to the full study: In an earlier analysis of 587 of the donors, 250 to 300 Gb of sequence data and 117 million unique TCR beta sequences from roughly 180 million T cells were reported. Approximately 300 gigabases of sequencing data and around 88 million unique TCR sequences made up an early release that covered nearly 650 HLA-typed donors. Of the roughly 410 genotyped donors, 65% to 90% were placed in the genetic ancestry cluster associated with self-reported Caucasian donors. The aim of the study was to test whether cataloging public T cell receptors could identify signatures of past pathogen exposure. The T cell repertoires of under 700 subjects were profiled by immunosequencing and related to cytomegalovirus serostatus. In addition to the first cohort of several hundred subjects, a separate validation cohort of about 120 different subjects was used. To predict cytomegalovirus infection status, the study combined high-throughput TCR immunosequencing, statistical association of individual TCRs with disease status, and machine learning. A later analysis re-analyzed previously published TCR beta repertoires from 666 donors and added high-resolution HLA genotyping to study TCR occurrence patterns. The later analysis used no new phenotypic data to find candidate immune exposures, relying instead on TCR beta sequences and their occurrence across donors. An earlier analysis of approximately 500 of the donors applied high-throughput TCR beta sequencing to assess whether each TCR beta V gene segment acted as functional or pseudogenic. Donor age, sex, ethnicity and CMV serostatus were compiled together with the repertoire data. A later genetic analysis took genome-wide SNP genotypes for about 60% of the roughly 670 donors and used that subset as a discovery cohort. Every repertoire in the discovery cohort had been generated on one and the same sequencing platform. HLA typing included class I and class II loci at four-digit resolution. The number of donors typed differed by locus, with about 620-630 for A, B, C, DRB1 and DQB1, 522 for DQA1, 600 to 610 for DPA1, and under 490 for DPB1. About five DR-DQ haplotypes were treated as single units for association and clustering because of strong linkage in the cohort. On average, over 200,000 unique TCR beta nucleotide sequences were sequenced per donor among a few hundred genotyped donors of the cohort, with around 19% of those sequences being non-productive.

Findings and caveats that apply to the study as a whole: Because counts were too low, roughly 17 rarely observed V segments, including chromosome 9 orphons, were left out of the earlier analysis of some 600 of the donors. In vitro tests confirmed that three of the cytomegalovirus-associated TCR beta chains recognize cytomegalovirus antigens. A cluster of highly shared sequence variants was judged likely to represent a technical artifact of the sequencing pipeline. A later analysis found that TCR association rates varied across HLA loci, with DRB1 alleles showing the most associated TCRs and HLA-C alleles the fewest. In a later analysis, more than 15,000 TCR beta sequences were associated with specific HLA alleles at a false discovery rate of 0.05. In a later analysis, HLA-associated TCR beta chains showed more clonal expansion and lower generation probabilities than non-associated chains that were equally common. Roughly uniform sequencing depth across donors was assumed in presence/absence analyses, although this assumption may not hold. Most CMV-associated TCR beta chains appeared to be HLA-restricted in a later analysis, and the HLA associations seemed to be driven largely by CMV exposure. An earlier analysis of around 540 of the donors showed that most TCR beta V segments appeared in productive rearrangements either about 87% or about 30% of the time, which broadly matched IMGT annotations. While some public TCRs were present in many individuals, most TCR sequences turned up only very rarely across donors. In both the original and validation cohorts, the classifier was reported to diagnose cytomegalovirus status with high specificity and sensitivity. When HLA alleles, especially DR and DQ, strongly co-occurred, attributing TCR associations to individual alleles was difficult. Because HLA typing was missing for some donors at each locus, association tests included only the typed subset. V-gene and J-gene trimming of TCR beta chains was associated with a missense DCLRE1C variant in a later genetic analysis, and the association was replicated in an independent cohort. Because the 87-base-pair reads could not distinguish some IMGT-functional V segments, including TRBV6-2 and TRBV6-3, those segments were excluded. For the cohort, immune exposure information was limited to CMV serostatus. A further reported finding was that TCR beta sequences accurately predicted the HLA-A and HLA-B alleles for most subjects in the first cohort. According to the authors, the approach could potentially be generalized to other disease states and immunological phenotypes. In the study, approximately 150 TCR beta chains were listed as associated with cytomegalovirus. In a later genetic analysis, fewer N-insertions in productive TCRs were reported among donors in an Asian-associated ancestry cluster than the roughly 710-donor mean. Linkage disequilibrium might explain the correlated functional status among segregating V segments, but an unknown experimental factor could not be ruled out. A later analysis reported that several top co-occurrence clusters appeared linked to parvovirus B19, influenza, CMV and Epstein-Barr virus. The cohort was sequenced for TCR beta chains only, and without alpha or paired-chain data the features that could be detected were limited.

The cohort consisted of fewer than 700 healthy bone marrow donors. At the time of sampling, all cohort members were nominally healthy, though unrecorded immune exposures were likely present. The donor tested CMV seronegative and was one of the 352 seronegative cohort members. Every donor gave a peripheral blood sample, and the peripheral blood mononuclear cells from that sample were used for TCR beta sequencing. Genomic DNA extraction from the blood cell samples was performed with the Qiagen DNeasy Blood Extraction Kit. The TCR sequence derives from a woman aged 18-35 years in good health and CMV-seronegative. Sequenced: PBMCs. The rearrangement combines TRBV29-1 with TRBJ2-3, with 9 junctional bases fitting TRBD2. The DNA sequence is given as TGCAGCGTTTCAGGGACTAGGACTAGCGGCACAGATACGCAGTATTTT. Its coded protein is CSVSGTRTSGTDTQYF.